This record looks at one T cell receptor (beta chain) sequence and its context. This clone's antigen is unknown. Base quality data are lacking; no much larger clone is found one base away. The healthy control group was made up of more than 35 blood donors, and the Finnish Red Cross blood service supplied their buffy coats. All TCR-sequenced material derived from peripheral blood: patient blood samples and healthy donor buffy coats. Ficoll-Hypaque gradient centrifugation was used to isolate peripheral blood mononuclear cells. Magnetic purification was used to isolate CD4+ cells from the buffy coats of the healthy controls. Genomic DNA was extracted using the Gentra Puregene Cell and Tissue kit, and a Qubit 2.0 fluorometer was used to quantify it. This record belongs to a study of STAT5B mutations in CD4+ large granular lymphocyte leukemia (dated by TCRdb to between 2021 and 2024). Regarding the study in general: Among healthy controls, the CDR3 'QG' motif was associated with a particular HLA allele. The study compared the TCRbeta repertoires of patients with CD4+ T-cell large granular lymphocyte leukemia against those of healthy blood donors. Flow cytometry on FACSCanto II or FACSVerse confirmed that purified fractions exceeded 95% purity among lymphocytes. General study outcomes and caveats: The main leukemic clonotypes were found to be private to each patient, although over 20% of the main leukemic clonotypes were detected at low frequency in the non-leukemic repertoires of other patients. Data were not HLA-matched; higher clonality in CD4+ versus CD8+ T-LGLL could reflect the relatively small sample size. Enrichment of TRBV06-family usage was observed among the top patient clones (8/27) relative to healthy controls (2/35). Greater clonality appeared to be present in CD4-sorted patient repertoires than in healthy CD4+ repertoires, and the difference was retained after the putative leukemic clones were removed.

From cysteine to phenylalanine, the CDR3 is 14 amino acids long. Here the CDR3 DNA is all that survives: 42 bases in frame from base 1. V is cut by 6 bases and J by 2 bases, and the space between the germline ends is 14 bases. The germline V gene provides CDR1 SGDLS and CDR2 YYNGEE. The immunoSEQ assay at survey resolution was used to sequence TCRbeta rearrangements from genomic DNA. Under the source paper's analysis protocol: A lowest detectable productive clonotype frequency of 2.59 x 10-5 was observed in the TCR sequencing data. Only productive TCRbeta rearrangements, defined as complete and in-frame sequences, were included in the analyses. Clonality for each sample was calculated as Simpson clonality in the immunoSEQ Analyzer version 3.0. Clones were binned by frequency as very rare, small, medium, large (1-20%) or hyperexpanded (>20%). Generation probabilities were estimated with OLGA 1.2.3, V-gene circos plots were generated with VDJtools, specificities were searched for in VDJdb, and CDR3 motifs were identified with GLIPH. What TCRdb holds here is the immuneACCESS table cut down to in-frame rearrangements. Part of the clones is not present; checked against another copy, under half of the missing clones reflect an unresolved V gene, and the others are unexplained. V and J calls plus clone size are reproduced from that table; the DNA served to infer D and trimming. The sample data list tens of thousands of clones, and about 70% of these were observed just once. Roughly 0.29% of the sample lies in the top ten.

The chain uses TRBV9 and TRBJ2-5; the D region possibly corresponds to TRBD2 (6 bases align). The sample was CD4+ T cells from blood buffy coats. The receptor was derived from a human donor in good health. This receptor has the CDR3 CASNRGGVQETQYF. At the DNA level, the sequence is TGTGCCAGCAACAGAGGAGGGGTGCAAGAGACCCAGTACTTC. The reference TRBV9 and TRBJ2-5 proteins fill in what lies around the CDR3, so the full variable domain reads DSGVTQTPKHLITATGQRVTLRCSPRSGDLSVYWYQQSLDQGLQFLIQYYNGEERAKGNILERFSAQQFPDLHSELNLSSLELGDSALYFCASNRGGVQETQYFGPGTRLLVL.